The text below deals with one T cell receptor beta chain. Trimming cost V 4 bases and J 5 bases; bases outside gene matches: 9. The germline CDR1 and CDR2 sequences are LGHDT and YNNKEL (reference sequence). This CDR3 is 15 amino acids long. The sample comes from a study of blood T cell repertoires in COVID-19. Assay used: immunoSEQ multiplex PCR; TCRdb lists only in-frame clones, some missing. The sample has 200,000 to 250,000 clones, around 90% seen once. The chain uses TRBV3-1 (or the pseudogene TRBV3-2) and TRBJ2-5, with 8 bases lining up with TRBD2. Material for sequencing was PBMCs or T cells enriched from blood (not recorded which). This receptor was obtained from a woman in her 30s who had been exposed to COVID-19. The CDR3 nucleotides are TGTGCCAGCAGCCTTGCGAGCGGGAGTTTGGAGACCCAGTACTTC. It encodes CASSLASGSLETQYF.